Below, one TCR beta chain is given with its context. Profiled with immunoSEQ multiplex PCR; TCRdb holds only in-frame clones, not every one. This sample has some 38,000 clones, with around 85% found just once. As to time point: pretreatment peripheral blood. Germline V gene lookup returns CDR1 MDHEN and CDR2 SYDVKM. V lost 2 bases and J lost 5, with 10 bases in between. The CDR3 length is 13 residues. This specimen comes from a study of PD-L1 blockade in urothelial cancer. Study summary: Patients arrived having already received 0 to 3 prior chemotherapy regimens. Analysis of the blood was performed 3 weeks (second dose) and 6 weeks after treatment start. The study recovered a median of around 150,000 T cells per blood sample.

The sequences come from PBMCs, collected around atezolizumab (anti-PD-L1) treatment. The origin of this receptor is a man aged 80 or over with urothelial cancer. The chain combines TRBV28 with TRBJ2-7, with D perhaps matching TRBD2 (5 bases). The CDR3 sequence: CASSLKGADEQYF. CDR3 nucleotides: TGTGCCAGCAGTTTAAAGGGAGCTGACGAGCAGTACTTC.